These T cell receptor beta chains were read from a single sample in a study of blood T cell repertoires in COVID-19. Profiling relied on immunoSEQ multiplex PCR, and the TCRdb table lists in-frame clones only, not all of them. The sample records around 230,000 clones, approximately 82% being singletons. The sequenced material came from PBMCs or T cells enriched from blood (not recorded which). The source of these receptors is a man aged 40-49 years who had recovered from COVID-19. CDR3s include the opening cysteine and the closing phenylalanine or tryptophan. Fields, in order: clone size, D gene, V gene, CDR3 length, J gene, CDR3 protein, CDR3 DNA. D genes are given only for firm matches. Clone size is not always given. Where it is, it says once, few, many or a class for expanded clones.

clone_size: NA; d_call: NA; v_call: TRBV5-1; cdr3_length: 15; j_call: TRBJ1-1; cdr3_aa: CASTPRQPMNTEAFF; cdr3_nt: TGCGCCAGCACCCCGAGGCAGCCCATGAACACTGAAGCTTTCTTT
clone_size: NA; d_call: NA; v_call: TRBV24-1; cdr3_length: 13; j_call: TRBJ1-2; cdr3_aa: CATSAAGVHGYTF; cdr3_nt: TGTGCCACCAGTGCTGCAGGGGTTCATGGCTACACCTTC
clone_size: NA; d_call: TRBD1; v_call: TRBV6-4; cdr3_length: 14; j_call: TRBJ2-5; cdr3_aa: CASSEGTGEETQYF; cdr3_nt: TGTGCCAGCAGTGAAGGGACAGGGGAAGAGACCCAGTACTTC
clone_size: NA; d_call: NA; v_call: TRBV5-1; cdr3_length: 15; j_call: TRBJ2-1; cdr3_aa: CASSFERISYNEQFF; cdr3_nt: TGCGCCAGCAGCTTCGAGCGAATCAGTTACAATGAGCAGTTCTTC
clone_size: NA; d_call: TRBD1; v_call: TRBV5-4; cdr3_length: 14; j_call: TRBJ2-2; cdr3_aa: CASRQDRGTGELFF; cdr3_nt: TGTGCCAGCAGGCAAGACAGGGGCACCGGGGAGCTGTTTTTT
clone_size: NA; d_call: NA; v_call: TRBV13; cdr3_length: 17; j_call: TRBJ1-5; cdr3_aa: CASSLGPSGASNQPQHF; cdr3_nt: TGTGCCAGCAGCTTAGGCCCCTCAGGGGCGAGCAATCAGCCCCAGCATTTT
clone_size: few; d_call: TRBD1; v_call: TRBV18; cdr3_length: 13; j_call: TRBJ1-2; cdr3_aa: CASSGQEGYGYTF; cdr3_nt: TGTGCCAGCTCCGGACAGGAGGGCTATGGCTACACCTTC
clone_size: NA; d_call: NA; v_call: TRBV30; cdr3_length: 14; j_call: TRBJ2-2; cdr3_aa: CAWSLGHSTGELFF; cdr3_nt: TGTGCCTGGTCGTTGGGGCACAGCACCGGGGAGCTGTTTTTT
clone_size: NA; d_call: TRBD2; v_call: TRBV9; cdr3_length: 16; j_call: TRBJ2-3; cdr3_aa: CASSGNAGGYGDTQYF; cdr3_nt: TGTGCCAGCAGCGGAAACGCGGGGGGCTACGGGGATACGCAGTATTTT
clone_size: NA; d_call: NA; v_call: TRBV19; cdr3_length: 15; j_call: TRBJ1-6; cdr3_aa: CASSIGGRILSPLHF; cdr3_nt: TGTGCCAGTAGTATAGGGGGCAGAATACTTTCACCCCTCCACTTT
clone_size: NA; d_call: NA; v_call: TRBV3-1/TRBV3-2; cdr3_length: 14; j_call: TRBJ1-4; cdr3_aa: CASMPTGFNEKLFF; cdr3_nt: TGTGCCAGCATGCCCACAGGGTTTAATGAAAAACTGTTTTTT
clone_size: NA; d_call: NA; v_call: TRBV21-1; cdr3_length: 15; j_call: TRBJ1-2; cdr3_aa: CASRGPDRVRYGYTF; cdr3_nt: TGTGCCAGCAGAGGGCCGGACAGGGTCCGCTATGGCTACACCTTC
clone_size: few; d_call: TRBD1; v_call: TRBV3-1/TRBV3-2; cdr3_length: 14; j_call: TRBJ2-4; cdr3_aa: CASSPLGQGGIQYF; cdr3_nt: TGTGCCAGCAGCCCGCTCGGACAGGGAGGCATTCAGTACTTC
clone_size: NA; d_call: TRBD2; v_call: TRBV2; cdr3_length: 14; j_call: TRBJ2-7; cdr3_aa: CASSQQAGNYEQYF; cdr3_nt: TGTGCCAGCAGTCAACAAGCGGGGAACTACGAGCAGTACTTC
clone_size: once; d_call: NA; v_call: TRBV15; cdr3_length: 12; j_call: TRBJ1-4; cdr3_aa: CATSPGYEKLFF; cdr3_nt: TGTGCCACCAGCCCAGGGTACGAAAAACTGTTTTTT
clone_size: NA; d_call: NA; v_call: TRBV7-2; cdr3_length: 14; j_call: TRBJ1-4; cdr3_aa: CASSIRPGGEKLFF; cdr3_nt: TGTGCCAGCAGCATACGGCCCGGGGGAGAAAAACTGTTTTTT
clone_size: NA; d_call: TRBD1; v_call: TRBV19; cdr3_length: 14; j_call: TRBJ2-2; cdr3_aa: CASRLQGAAGELFF; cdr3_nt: TGTGCCAGTAGACTCCAGGGGGCGGCCGGGGAGCTGTTTTTT
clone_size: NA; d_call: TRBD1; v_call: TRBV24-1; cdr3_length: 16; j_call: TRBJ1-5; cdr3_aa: CATSDPGQGAAQPQHF; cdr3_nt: TGTGCCACCAGTGACCCTGGACAGGGGGCTGCTCAGCCCCAGCATTTT
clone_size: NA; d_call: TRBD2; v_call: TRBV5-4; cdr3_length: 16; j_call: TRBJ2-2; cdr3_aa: CASSWGQTSGTGELFF; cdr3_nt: TGTGCCAGCAGCTGGGGGCAGACTAGCGGCACCGGGGAGCTGTTTTTT
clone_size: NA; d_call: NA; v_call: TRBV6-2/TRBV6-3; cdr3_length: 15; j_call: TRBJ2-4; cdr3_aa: CASSKALVSKNIQYF; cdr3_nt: TGTGCCAGCAGTAAGGCACTAGTATCCAAAAACATTCAGTACTTC
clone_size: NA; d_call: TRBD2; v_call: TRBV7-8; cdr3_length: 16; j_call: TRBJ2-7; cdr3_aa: CASSLRTRLLSYEQYF; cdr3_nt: TGTGCCAGCAGCTTACGGACTAGGCTTCTCTCCTACGAGCAGTACTTC
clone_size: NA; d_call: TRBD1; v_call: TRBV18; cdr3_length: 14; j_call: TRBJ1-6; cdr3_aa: CASSPGQGASPLHF; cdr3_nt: TGTGCCAGCTCACCGGGACAGGGGGCCTCACCCCTCCACTTT
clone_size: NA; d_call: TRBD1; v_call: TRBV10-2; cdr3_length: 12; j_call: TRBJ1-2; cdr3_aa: CASSEQGDGYTF; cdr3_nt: TGCGCCAGCAGTGAACAGGGGGACGGCTACACCTTC
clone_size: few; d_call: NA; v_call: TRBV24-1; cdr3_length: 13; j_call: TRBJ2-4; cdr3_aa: CATSDFRGNIQYF; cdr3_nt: TGTGCCACCAGTGATTTCCGGGGAAACATTCAGTACTTC
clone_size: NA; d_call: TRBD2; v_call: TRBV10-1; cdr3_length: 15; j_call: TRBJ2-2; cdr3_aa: CASSERLAGPGELFF; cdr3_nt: TGCGCCAGCAGTGAGCGTCTAGCGGGACCCGGGGAGCTGTTTTTT
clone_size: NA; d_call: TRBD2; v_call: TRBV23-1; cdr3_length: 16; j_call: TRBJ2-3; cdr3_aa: CASSLQRGIFSDTQYF; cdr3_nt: TGCGCCAGCAGCCTCCAGCGGGGGATATTCTCAGATACGCAGTATTTT
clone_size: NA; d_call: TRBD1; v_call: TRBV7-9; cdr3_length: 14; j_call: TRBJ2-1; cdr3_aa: CASEPGTGNNEQFF; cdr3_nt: TGTGCCAGCGAACCCGGGACAGGGAACAATGAGCAGTTCTTC
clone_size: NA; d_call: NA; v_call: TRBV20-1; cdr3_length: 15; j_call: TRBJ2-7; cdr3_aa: CSASTTGTFSYEQYF; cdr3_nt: TGCAGTGCTAGTACTACCGGGACTTTTTCCTACGAGCAGTACTTC
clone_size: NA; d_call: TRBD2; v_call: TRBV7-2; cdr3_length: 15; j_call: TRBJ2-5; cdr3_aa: CASSLVPGGVETQYF; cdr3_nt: TGTGCCAGCAGCTTAGTTCCGGGGGGGGTAGAGACCCAGTACTTC
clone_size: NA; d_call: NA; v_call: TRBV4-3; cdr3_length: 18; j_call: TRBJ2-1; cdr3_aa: CASSQGTGRTTPYNEQFF; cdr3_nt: TGCGCCAGCAGCCAGGGGACTGGGCGGACCACTCCTTACAATGAGCAGTTCTTC
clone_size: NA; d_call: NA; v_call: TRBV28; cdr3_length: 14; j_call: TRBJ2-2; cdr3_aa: CASMRSPQGGELFF; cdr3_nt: TGTGCCAGCATGAGGAGCCCCCAGGGCGGGGAGCTGTTTTTT
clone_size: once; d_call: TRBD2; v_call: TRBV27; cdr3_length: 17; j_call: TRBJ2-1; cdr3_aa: CASSSSGTTLYYNEQFF; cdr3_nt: TGTGCCAGCAGCTCCAGTGGGACTACCCTCTACTACAATGAGCAGTTCTTC
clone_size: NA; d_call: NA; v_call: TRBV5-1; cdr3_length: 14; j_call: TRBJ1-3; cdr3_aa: CASSFGTQGNTIYF; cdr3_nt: TGCGCCAGCAGCTTCGGGACACAAGGAAACACCATATATTTT
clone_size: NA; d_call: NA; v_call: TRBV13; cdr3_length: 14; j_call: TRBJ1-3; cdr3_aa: CASSLYGPGNTIYF; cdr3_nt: TGTGCCAGCAGCTTATACGGTCCTGGAAACACCATATATTTT
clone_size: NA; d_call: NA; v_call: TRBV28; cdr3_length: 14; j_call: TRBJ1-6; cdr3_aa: CASSPLVPGSPLHF; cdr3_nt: TGTGCCAGCAGCCCTTTGGTCCCCGGGTCACCCCTCCACTTT
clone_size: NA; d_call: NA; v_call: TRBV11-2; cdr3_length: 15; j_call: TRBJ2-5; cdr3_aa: CASSLVLSVVGTQYF; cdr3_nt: TGTGCCAGCAGCTTAGTCTTGTCTGTCGTCGGGACCCAGTACTTC
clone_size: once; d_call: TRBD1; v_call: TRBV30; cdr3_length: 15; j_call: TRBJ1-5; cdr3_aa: CAWDNGDRGTQPQHF; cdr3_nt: TGTGCCTGGGACAACGGGGACAGGGGGACTCAGCCCCAGCATTTT
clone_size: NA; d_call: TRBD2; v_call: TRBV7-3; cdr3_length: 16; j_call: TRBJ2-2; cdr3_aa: CASSLGGSTITGELFF; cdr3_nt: TGTGCCAGCAGCTTAGGCGGGAGCACTATCACCGGGGAGCTGTTTTTT
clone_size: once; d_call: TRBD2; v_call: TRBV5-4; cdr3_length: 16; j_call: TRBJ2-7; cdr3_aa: CASSFDSGGATYEQYF; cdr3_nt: TGTGCCAGCAGTTTCGATAGCGGGGGGGCCACCTACGAGCAGTACTTC
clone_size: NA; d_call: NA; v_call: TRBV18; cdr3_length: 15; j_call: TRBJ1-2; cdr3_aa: CASSPDRHSNYGYTF; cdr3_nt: TGTGCCAGCTCACCGGACAGACACTCTAACTATGGCTACACCTTC
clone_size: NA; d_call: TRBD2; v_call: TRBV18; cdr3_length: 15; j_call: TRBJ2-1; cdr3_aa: CASSPASGLWDEQFF; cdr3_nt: TGTGCCAGCTCACCAGCTAGCGGTCTTTGGGATGAGCAGTTCTTC
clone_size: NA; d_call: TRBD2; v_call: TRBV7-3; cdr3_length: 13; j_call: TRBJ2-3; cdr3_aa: CASSLREGDTQYF; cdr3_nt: TGTGCCAGCAGCTTAAGGGAGGGGGATACGCAGTATTTT
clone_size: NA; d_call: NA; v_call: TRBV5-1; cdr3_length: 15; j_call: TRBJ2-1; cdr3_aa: CASSLVMGLNNEQFF; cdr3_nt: TGCGCCAGCAGCTTGGTAATGGGACTGAACAATGAGCAGTTCTTC
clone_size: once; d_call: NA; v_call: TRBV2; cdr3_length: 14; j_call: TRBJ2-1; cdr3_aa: CASSPVLPYNEQFF; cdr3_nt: TGTGCCAGCAGTCCCGTACTTCCCTACAATGAGCAGTTCTTC
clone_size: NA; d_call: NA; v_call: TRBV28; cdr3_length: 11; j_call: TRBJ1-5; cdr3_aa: CATLRDQPQHF; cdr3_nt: TGTGCCACCTTGAGGGATCAGCCCCAGCATTTT
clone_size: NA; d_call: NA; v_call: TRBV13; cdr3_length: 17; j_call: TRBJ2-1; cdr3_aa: CASSLGLRSVIYNEQFF; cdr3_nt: TGTGCCAGCAGTTTGGGACTCCGAAGTGTGATCTACAATGAGCAGTTCTTC
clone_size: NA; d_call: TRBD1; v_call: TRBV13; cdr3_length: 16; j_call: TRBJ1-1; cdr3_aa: CASSLGQGSWGVEAFF; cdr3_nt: TGTGCCAGCAGCCTTGGACAGGGAAGTTGGGGGGTTGAAGCTTTCTTT
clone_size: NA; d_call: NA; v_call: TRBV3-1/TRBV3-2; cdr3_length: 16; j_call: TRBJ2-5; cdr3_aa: CASSQGNSAFQETQYF; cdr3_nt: TGTGCCAGCAGCCAAGGTAATAGCGCCTTCCAAGAGACCCAGTACTTC
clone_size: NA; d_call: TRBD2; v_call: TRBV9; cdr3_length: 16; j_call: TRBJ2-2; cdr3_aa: CASSAGLASWSGELFF; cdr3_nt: TGTGCCAGCAGCGCAGGACTAGCTTCCTGGTCCGGGGAGCTGTTTTTT
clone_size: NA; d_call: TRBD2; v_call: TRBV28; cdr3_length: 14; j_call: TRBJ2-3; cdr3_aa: CASTREGGTDTQYF; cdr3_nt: TGTGCCAGCACGCGGGAGGGGGGGACAGATACGCAGTATTTT
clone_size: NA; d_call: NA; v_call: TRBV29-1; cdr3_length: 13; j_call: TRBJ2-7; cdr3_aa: CSVALGLYYEQYF; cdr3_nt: TGCAGCGTTGCGCTTGGACTCTACTACGAGCAGTACTTC
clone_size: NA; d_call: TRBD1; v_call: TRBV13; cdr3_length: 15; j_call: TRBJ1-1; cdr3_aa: CASSPGQGENTEAFF; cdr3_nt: TGTGCCAGCAGCCCGGGACAGGGAGAAAACACTGAAGCTTTCTTT
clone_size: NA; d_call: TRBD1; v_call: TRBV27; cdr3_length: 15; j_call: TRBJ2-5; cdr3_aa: CASSLAGGGRETQYF; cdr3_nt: TGTGCCAGCAGTTTAGCAGGGGGTGGTAGAGAGACCCAGTACTTC
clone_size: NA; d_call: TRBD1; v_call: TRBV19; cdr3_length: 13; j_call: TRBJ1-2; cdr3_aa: CASSINAGGVYTF; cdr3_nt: TGTGCCAGTAGTATCAACGCAGGGGGCGTCTACACCTTC
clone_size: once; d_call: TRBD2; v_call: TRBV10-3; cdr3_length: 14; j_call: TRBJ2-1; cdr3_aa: CAIRRTSGDNEQFF; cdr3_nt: TGTGCCATCAGAAGGACTAGCGGGGACAATGAGCAGTTCTTC
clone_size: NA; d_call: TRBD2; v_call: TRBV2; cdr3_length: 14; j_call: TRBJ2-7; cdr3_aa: CASSEKRGIYEQYF; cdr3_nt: TGTGCCAGCAGTGAAAAGCGGGGCATATACGAGCAGTACTTC
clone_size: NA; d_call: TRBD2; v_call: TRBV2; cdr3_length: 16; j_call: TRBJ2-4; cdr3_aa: CASTLSTSGSGNIQYF; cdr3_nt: TGTGCCAGCACTCTCTCGACTAGCGGGAGCGGAAACATTCAGTACTTC